The entry below gives a single T cell receptor (beta chain) sequence along with its context. The record originates from a study of CD8 T cells in Susac syndrome. The CDR3 extends over 15 amino acids. V lost 3 bases and J lost 8, with 17 bases in between. Germline CDR1 and CDR2: LNHDA and SQIVND (reference sequence). Random hexamers primed reverse transcription of about 0.45 to 1 ug RNA. A single record per CDR3 protein comes from TCRdb applying MiXCR to the immunoSEQ multiplex PCR reads. This sample has about 280,000 distinct CDR3 sequences, with approximately 85% found just once. Source material: CD8+ T cells from PBMCs. The chain has TRBV19 and TRBJ2-1; a possible D gene is TRBD1 (6 bases). This receptor was taken from a human donor with multiple sclerosis. CDR3 sequence reads: CASSIRKQKGDEQFF. The CDR3 region has the DNA TGTGCCAGTAGTATTAGAAAACAGAAGGGGGATGAGCAGTTCTTC.